The subject of this entry is one T cell receptor beta chain. The data stem from a study of cytomegalovirus exposure and HLA in healthy donors. Primers included in the PCR were 60 Vbeta and 13 Jbeta primers. Produced via immunoSEQ multiplex PCR; TCRdb's table is partial and in-frame only. The table shows over 110,000 clones, with over 65% occurring only once. This TCR came from a female donor in good health and CMV-seronegative. Sequenced input: PBMCs.

The CDR3 sequence: CASSSPGQGSEQYF. The CDR3 DNA is TGCGCCAGCAGCTCGCCGGGACAGGGGTCCGAGCAGTACTTC. The rearrangement uses TRBV4-1 and TRBJ2-7, with TRBD1 matching over 10 bases. The CDR3 sequence is 14 residues long. V was clipped by 5 bases and J by 6 bases; unmatched bases: 7. CDR1 is MGHRA and CDR2 is YSYEKL in the germline V gene.